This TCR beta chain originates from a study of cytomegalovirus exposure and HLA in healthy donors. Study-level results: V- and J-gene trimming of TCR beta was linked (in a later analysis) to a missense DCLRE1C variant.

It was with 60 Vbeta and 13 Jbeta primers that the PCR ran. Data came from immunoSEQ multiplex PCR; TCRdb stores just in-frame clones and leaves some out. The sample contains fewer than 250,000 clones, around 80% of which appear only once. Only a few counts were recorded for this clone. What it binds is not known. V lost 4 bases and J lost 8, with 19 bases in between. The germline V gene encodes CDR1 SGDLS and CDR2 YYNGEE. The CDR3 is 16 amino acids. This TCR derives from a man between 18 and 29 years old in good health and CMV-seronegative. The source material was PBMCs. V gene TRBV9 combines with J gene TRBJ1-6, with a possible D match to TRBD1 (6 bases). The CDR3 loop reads CASSPNPGGLDSPLHF. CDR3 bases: TGTGCCAGCAGCCCGAACCCCGGGGGGCTAGATTCACCCCTCCACTTT.